Shown below are 27 T cell receptor beta chains from a single sample sequenced in a study of cytomegalovirus exposure and HLA in healthy donors. PCR involved 60 Vbeta and 13 Jbeta primers. Profiled with immunoSEQ multiplex PCR; TCRdb holds only in-frame clones, not every one. The sample has 190,000 or so clones; approximately 85% are singletons. Material: PBMCs. All receptors come from a woman aged 45 to 65 in good health and CMV-seropositive.

The sample holds one count of this clone. This chain connects TRBV7-8 to TRBJ1-5; the D is unclear. Germline loops: CDR1 SGHVS, CDR2 FQNEAQ. This CDR3 has 15 amino acids. Trimming stripped 1 base from V and 9 bases from J, with 16 bases between. DNA of the CDR3: TGTGCCAGCAGCTTAGATCCCCAGGCTGGGAGGCCCCAGCATTTT. It yields the protein CASSLDPQAGRPQHF.

The sample holds one count of this clone. The J gene is TRBJ2-1, the V gene TRBV2; possible D gene TRBD1, 6 bases. This CDR3 contains 14 residues. Germline CDR1 is SNHLY and CDR2 is FYNNEI. The germline V and J ends were trimmed by 3 bases and 8 bases, with 14 bases remaining between them. The CDR3 coding sequence is TGTGCCAGCAGTGAGGCCGGGACAAGCGATGAGCAGTTCTTC. It yields the protein CASSEAGTSDEQFF.

This sequence joins TRBV21-1 and TRBJ2-7; TRBD2 reflects the table's D call only, with no check against the DNA. TRBV21-1 is designated a pseudogene. The CDR3 totals 13 residues. CDR3 nucleotide sequence: TGTGCCAGCAGCAAAGACCGCGAGTACGGGCAGTACTTC. It encodes CASSKDREYGQYF.

The chain links TRBV5-1 to TRBJ2-1, with TRBD1 matching over 9 bases. Trimming at V came to 4 bases and at J to 7 bases, leaving 6 bases not matched to a gene. Germline CDR1 and CDR2: SGHRS and YFSETQ. The CDR3 contains 14 residues. CDR3 amino acids: CASSTGTGLNEQFF. CDR3 nucleotide sequence: TGCGCCAGCAGCACGGGGACAGGGTTGAATGAGCAGTTCTTC.

The rearrangement links TRBV19 to TRBJ1-5; D ambiguous. This CDR3 is 15 amino acids long. Germline V lookup: CDR1 LNHDA, CDR2 SQIVND (reference sequence). The V end was cut by 1 base, the J end by 1 base, with 8 bases between. CDR3 sequence: CASSIGRESNQPQHF. CDR3 in DNA: TGTGCCAGTAGTATAGGAAGGGAGAGCAATCAGCCCCAGCATTTT.

This chain connects TRBV11-2 to TRBJ2-5; D remains ambiguous. V lost 2 bases and J 1 base, leaving 11 bases between the germline ends. CDR3 size: 15 residues. Germline V gives CDR1 SGHAT, CDR2 FQNNGV. CDR3 nucleotides: TGTGCCAGCAGCTTATTAGGAGCCTTCCAAGAGACCCAGTACTTC. This sequence encodes CASSLLGAFQETQYF.

This clone was seen a few times. The rearrangement joins TRBV2 to TRBJ2-7, with TRBD2 matching 14 bases. V dropped 0 bases and J dropped 12; count of bases not matched to a gene: 7. Germline V gene data show CDR1 as SNHLY and CDR2 as FYNNEI. The CDR3 sequence is 15 residues long. CDR3 in DNA: TGTGCCAGCAGTGAAGCGACGGGACTAGCGGGGGCACTGTACTTC. Translation: CASSEATGLAGALYF.

The rearrangement uses TRBV9 and TRBJ2-5; the match to TRBD2 covers 7 bases. V was pared by 2 bases and J by 4 bases, with 5 bases of the junction left unmatched. The CDR3 loop spans 14 amino acids. Per the germline V gene, CDR1 is SGDLS and CDR2 is YYNGEE. The CDR3 reads CASSVGGGPETQYF. DNA of the CDR3: TGTGCCAGCAGCGTTGGGGGAGGGCCAGAGACCCAGTACTTC.

This chain uses TRBV7-8 with TRBJ1-4; 11 nucleotides align to TRBD1. The V gene's germline CDR1 is SGHVS and CDR2 FQNEAQ. The V and J ends lost 5 bases and 0 bases, in that order; junction bases with no gene match: 11. This CDR3 is 19 amino acids long. The CDR3 nucleotides read TGTGCCAGCAGCGGGGCCGGGACAGGGGGGATATCAACTAATGAAAAACTGTTTTTT. It is translated as CASSGAGTGGISTNEKLFF.

V gene TRBV30 combines with J gene TRBJ2-5, with TRBD2 identical over 7 bases. CDR3 length: 16 amino acids. V shed 3 bases and J 1 base; nucleotides not matched to a gene: 11. The V gene's germline CDR1 is GTSNPN and CDR2 SVGIG (reference sequence). Here the CDR3 reads CAWRIGAGEIQETQYF. Written as DNA, the CDR3 is TGTGCCTGGAGGATTGGCGCGGGAGAGATCCAAGAGACCCAGTACTTC.

V and J are TRBV25-1 and TRBJ1-5; TRBD1 aligns across 8 bases. V was clipped by 2 bases and J by 11 bases; unmatched bases: 2. This CDR3 is 12 amino acids long. Germline V gives CDR1 MGHDK, CDR2 SYGVNS. The CDR3: CASSEGTGAQHF. CDR3 DNA sequence: TGTGCCAGCAGTGAAGGGACAGGCGCCCAGCATTTT.

This chain joins TRBV19 and TRBJ2-7, with D possibly matching TRBD2 (6 bases). Deletions cut 3 bases from V and 0 bases from J, with 9 bases between. This CDR3 is built from 14 residues. Per germline, CDR1 LNHDA and CDR2 SQIVND (reference sequence). CDR3 in amino acids: CASSMEGSSYEQYF. As DNA, the CDR3 is TGTGCCAGTAGTATGGAGGGAAGCTCCTACGAGCAGTACTTC.

The gene calls are TRBV11-2 and TRBJ2-7; D is perhaps TRBD2 (5 bases). Germline CDR1 and CDR2: SGHAT and FQNNGV. This CDR3 spans 14 amino acids. Trimming took off 3 bases at V and 1 base at J, with 10 bases between the two ends. CDR3 DNA: TGTGCCAGCAGCTTGAGGGCAGTTTCCTACGAGCAGTACTTC. It codes for CASSLRAVSYEQYF.

This rearrangement joins TRBV10-1 to TRBJ2-1; a possible D gene is TRBD2 (7 bases). Germline CDR1 reads WNHNN; CDR2 reads SYGVQD (reference sequence). The CDR3 covers 13 residues. The germline V and J ends were trimmed by 4 bases and 9 bases, with 13 bases remaining between them. CDR3: CASSGTGTIEQFF. Here the CDR3 DNA reads TGCGCCAGCAGTGGTACAGGGACTATTGAGCAGTTCTTC.

This clone turned up a few times. V and J are TRBV10-3 and TRBJ2-1; 7 nucleotides line up with TRBD2. Trimming took 6 bases from V and 2 from J; bases not matched to a gene: 7. The CDR3 has 15 residues. Per germline, CDR1 ENHRY and CDR2 SYGVKD. CDR3 sequence (DNA): TGTGCCATCAGAGCCCTAGCGGACCCCTACAATGAGCAGTTCTTC. As protein: CAIRALADPYNEQFF.

The chain recombines TRBV4-3 with TRBJ2-5; a weak D match, TRBD1 (5 bases). The last part of the DNA fits TRBJ2-7 better; the J call may be wrong. The CDR3 covers 16 residues. Per the germline V gene, CDR1 is LGHNA and CDR2 is YSLEER. In DNA, the CDR3 is TGCGCCAGCAGCCAAAACCCATGGGGCAGCACTTACGAGCAGTACTTC. It encodes CASSQNPWGSTYEQYF.

V and J are TRBV6-6 and TRBJ2-7; D unclear. The ends were cut back, 6 bases at V and 2 bases at J, with 11 bases in the middle. CDR1 is MNHNY and CDR2 is SVGAGI in the germline V gene (reference sequence). The CDR3 spans 13 residues. The CDR3 here is CASRVRITYEQYF. The CDR3 DNA sequence: TGTGCCAGCAGGGTCAGGATCACCTACGAGCAGTACTTC.

The chain couples TRBV7-2 to TRBJ1-5, with D unresolved. Germline CDR1 reads SGHTA; CDR2 reads FQGNSA. The CDR3 has 13 residues. Trimming stripped 5 bases from V and 3 bases from J, with 8 bases between. The CDR3 sequence: CASSPVINQPQHF. In nucleotides, the CDR3 is TGTGCCAGCAGCCCGGTGATCAATCAGCCCCAGCATTTT.

J is TRBJ2-7 and V is TRBV29-1; 10 nucleotides match TRBD1. Trimming removed 6 bases from V and 0 bases from J; junction bases left unmatched: 2. Per germline, CDR1 SQVTM and CDR2 ANQGSEA. The CDR3 runs to 13 residues. CDR3 sequence (DNA): TGCAGCGTGAGGACAGGGGGCTCCTACGAGCAGTACTTC. The encoded protein is CSVRTGGSYEQYF.

This clone came up once. The genes are TRBV5-4 and TRBJ2-2, with 8 bases matching TRBD2. The J segment lost 0 bases and the V segment lost 6 bases, leaving 7 bases of the junction unmatched. The CDR3 is made up of 16 amino acids. The germline CDR1 and CDR2 sequences are SGHNT and YYREEE (reference sequence). The CDR3 region is CASNPNGGANTGELFF. For the CDR3, the DNA is TGTGCCAGCAACCCTAACGGGGGGGCGAACACCGGGGAGCTGTTTTTT.

The chain employs TRBV5-1 and TRBJ1-5; D is unclear. V lost 1 base and J lost 0, with 17 bases in between. This CDR3 has 18 residues. The germline V gene encodes CDR1 SGHRS and CDR2 YFSETQ. CDR3 amino acids: CASSLSRFPRDSNQPQHF. CDR3 in DNA: TGCGCCAGCAGCTTGTCCCGCTTCCCCCGGGATAGCAATCAGCCCCAGCATTTT.

In DNA, the CDR3 is TGCGCCAGCAGCCTTGTGGACAGGGGTTACGAGCAGTACTTC. Encoded protein: CASSLVDRGYEQYF. The chain combines TRBV5-1 with TRBJ2-7, with 9 bases matching TRBD1. Germline V gene lookup returns CDR1 SGHRS and CDR2 YFSETQ. CDR3 size: 14 residues. J gave up 4 bases and V 4 bases, and 6 bases lay outside the gene matches. Based on the CDR3 plus reference TRBV5-1 and TRBJ2-7, the full variable domain is KAGVTQTPRYLIKTRGQQVTLSCSPISGHRSVSWYQQTPGQGLQFLFEYFSETQRNKGNFPGRFSGRQFSNSRSEMNVSTLELGDSALYLCASSLVDRGYEQYFGPGTRLTVT.

The chain is built from TRBV19 and TRBJ1-1; 7 bases align to TRBD1. Germline loops: CDR1 LNHDA, CDR2 SQIVND (reference sequence). The CDR3 is made up of 14 amino acids. The V gene end was trimmed by 5 bases and the J gene end by 3 bases; junction bases not matched to a gene: 6. CDR3 residues: CASSVGGGDTEAFF. Written as DNA, the CDR3 is TGTGCCAGTAGTGTTGGAGGGGGCGACACTGAAGCTTTCTTT.

This clone was counted once. The chain links TRBV7-2 to TRBJ2-1, with 7 bases that match TRBD1. The CDR3 spans 14 residues. J was trimmed by 4 bases and V by 3 bases; bases with no gene match: 3. Per the germline V gene, CDR1 is SGHTA and CDR2 is FQGNSA. The CDR3 DNA reads as TGTGCCAGCAGCTTTCCGGGACAGTACAATGAGCAGTTCTTC. This translates into CASSFPGQYNEQFF.

The chain employs TRBV19 and TRBJ2-5; 8 positions agree with TRBD2. This CDR3 has 16 amino acids. Unmatched junction bases numbered 4, after V lost 1 base and J lost 0 bases. The germline CDR1 and CDR2 sequences are LNHDA and SQIVND (reference sequence). Here the CDR3 DNA reads TGTGCCAGTAGTATAGGCACTAGCGGTTACCAAGAGACCCAGTACTTC. Its translation: CASSIGTSGYQETQYF.

A note on this clone: Compared with germline, one end of the junction differs, possibly owing to a read error. The chain employs TRBV9 and TRBJ2-6; D possibly corresponds to TRBD1 (6 bases). This CDR3 is 15 amino acids long. The germline V gene encodes CDR1 SGDLS and CDR2 YYNGEE. CDR3 bases: TGTGCCAGCAGCCCGCAGGGGCCTGGGGCCAACGGCCTGACTTTC. It yields the protein CASSPQGPGANGLTF.

The genes are TRBV15 and TRBJ2-2, with D possibly being TRBD2 (6 bases). Per germline, CDR1 LNHNV and CDR2 YYDKDF (reference sequence). Trimming shortened V by 0 bases and J by 4 bases, and 6 bases separated the two germline ends. The length of the CDR3 is 14 residues. The CDR3 DNA reads TGTGCCACCAGCAGAGACGGGGGCACCGGGGAGCTGTTTTTT. This encodes CATSRDGGTGELFF.